This T cell receptor (beta chain) was observed in a study of blood T cell repertoires in COVID-19. V was clipped by 7 bases and J by 4 bases, with 13 bases between them. Germline V gene lookup returns CDR1 SQVTM and CDR2 ANQGSEA. There are 12 residues in the CDR3. Only in-frame clones appear in the TCRdb table, and some are missing; sequencing was by immunoSEQ multiplex PCR. This table has approximately 150,000 clones, under 90% appearing once. The genes are TRBV29-1 and TRBJ2-5, with D perhaps matching TRBD1 (5 bases). The sequencing sample was made of PBMCs or T cells enriched from blood (not recorded which). This TCR came from a man aged 55 to 70 who had recovered from COVID-19. In DNA form, the CDR3 reads TGCAGCGCCAGAACAGGTATAGAGACCCAGTACTTC. Amino acid sequence: CSARTGIETQYF.